The 10 T cell receptor beta chains reported below all come from one sample, sequenced in a study of human T cells and chemical hapten exposure. Time point denoted: patch test 1, 2 weeks after DPC sensitization. Documented treatment: therapeutic diphenylcyclopropenone sensitization with weekly scalp DPC. A single record per CDR3 protein comes from TCRdb applying MiXCR to the RACE reads. The sample includes some 350,000 distinct CDR3 sequences, around 6.9% of them seen just once. This specimen was whole blood, taken in connection with sensitization to the hapten diphenylcyclopropenone (DPC). The receptors stem from a woman between 18 and 30 years old with alopecia areata. Some clones in this sample may be carry-over from other donors' samples.

The rearrangement joins TRBV20-1 to TRBJ1-1; tentatively, D is TRBD1 (5 bases). The CDR3 runs to 12 residues. V was trimmed by 2 bases and J by 6 bases, leaving 10 bases between them. Germline V gene data show CDR1 as DFQATT and CDR2 as SNEGSKA (reference sequence). The DNA for the CDR3 is TGCAGTGCTAGACGGGGGACGGCTGAAGCTTTCTTT. This sequence encodes CSARRGTAEAFF.

The chain joins TRBV10-3 to TRBJ2-3, with D possibly TRBD2 on 5 matching bases. CDR1 and CDR2 from the germline V gene are ENHRY and SYGVKD. The V end lost 0 bases, the J end lost 11 bases, and 12 bases lay between the germline ends. This CDR3 spans 13 amino acids. The CDR3 nucleotides read TGTGCCATCAGTGAGTCGGAGGAGGAAGGGCAGTATTTT. Its translation: CAISESEEEGQYF.

This clonotype was detected only a few times. This chain joins TRBV12-3 or TRBV12-4 and TRBJ2-1; D tentatively fits TRBD1 or TRBD2 (5 bases each). V lost 4 bases, J lost 8 bases, and 12 bases lay in between. The CDR3 has 13 amino acids. The CDR3: CASSSFPGHEQFF. CDR3 coding DNA: TGTGCCAGCAGTTCCTTTCCGGGACATGAGCAGTTCTTC.

In this sample, this clonotype turned up a few times. This chain links TRBV5-6 with TRBJ2-3; 8 bases agree with TRBD1. The V gene end was trimmed by 6 bases and the J gene end by 0 bases; junction bases not matched to a gene: 6. Germline CDR1 and CDR2: SGHDT and YYEEEE. There are 15 residues in the CDR3. The CDR3 DNA sequence: TGTGCCAGCAACCCAGGGGGCTCTAGCACAGATACGCAGTATTTT. This translates into CASNPGGSSTDTQYF.

In its sample, this clonotype was seen a few times. This chain links TRBV12-3 or TRBV12-4 with TRBJ1-2; D perhaps matches TRBD1 (5 bases). The V and J ends lost 5 bases and 8 bases respectively, with 15 bases between them. This CDR3 has 13 residues. The CDR3 loop is CASSPSWDWGYTF. The DNA of the CDR3 is TGTGCCAGCAGTCCGAGCTGGGACTGGGGCTACACCTTC.

The chain combines TRBV20-1 with TRBJ1-5; 7 bases are a match to TRBD1. V trimming: 4 bases; J trimming: 4 bases; junction bases outside the gene matches: 7. The CDR3 has 14 amino acids. The V gene's germline CDR1 is DFQATT and CDR2 SNEGSKA (reference sequence). CDR3 amino acids: CSAKGQTDNQPQHF. CDR3 nucleotides: TGCAGTGCTAAGGGACAGACCGATAATCAGCCCCAGCATTTT.

This clonotype was counted a few times. This rearrangement joins TRBV25-1 to TRBJ2-7, with a possible D match to TRBD1 (6 bases). The V end lost 2 bases, the J end lost 2 bases, and 16 bases lay between the germline ends. CDR3 length: 16 amino acids. Germline V gives CDR1 MGHDK, CDR2 SYGVNS. The CDR3 reads CASSESNRDTAYEQYF. Here the CDR3 DNA reads TGTGCCAGCAGTGAAAGCAACCGGGACACTGCCTACGAGCAGTACTTC.

This clonotype was detected a few times. This sequence joins TRBV5-1 and TRBJ2-7; 7 positions match TRBD2. This CDR3 region has 14 residues. J gave up 2 bases and V 0 bases, and 2 bases lay outside the gene matches. Germline lookup yields CDR1 SGHRS and CDR2 YFSETQ. The CDR3, as DNA: TGCGCCAGCAGCTTGGCCAGCGGGGCCTACGAGCAGTACTTC. Translated: CASSLASGAYEQYF.

This rearrangement joins TRBV7-9 to TRBJ1-5, with D uncertain. Trimming removed 4 bases from V and 3 bases from J, with 13 bases in between. CDR3 size: 15 residues. The germline V gene has CDR1 SEHNR and CDR2 FQNEAQ (reference sequence). The CDR3 DNA reads as TGTGCCAGCAGCTCGCCAGAGGAAACCAATCAGCCCCAGCATTTT. Encoded protein: CASSSPEETNQPQHF.

The genes are TRBV12-3 or TRBV12-4 and TRBJ2-7; 13 bases are a match to TRBD2. V was pared by 6 bases and J by 2 bases, with 1 base of the junction left unmatched. The CDR3 loop spans 14 amino acids. CDR3 residues: CASRTSGGTYEQYF. The CDR3 coding sequence is TGTGCCAGCAGGACTAGCGGGGGGACCTACGAGCAGTACTTC.